The 22 T cell receptor beta chains below were found in one sample sequenced in a study of T cells expressing NK-cell markers. TCRdb re-called the 5' RACE reads and gives one entry per CDR3 protein, without DNA. This table lists about 260,000 distinct CDR3 sequences. The sequencing sample was made of blood T cells: a sorted CD56 or NKG2C T cell subset, CD4+ or CD8+ T cells, or bulk PBMC T cells (not recorded which). The source of these receptors is a woman between 18 and 69 years old in good health.

CDR3 sequence reads: CATATGTSSSYNEQFF. The J gene is TRBJ2-1, the V gene TRBV6-1; checking the TCRdb D call of TRBD1 is not possible without DNA. Germline-derived CDR1 and CDR2 are MNHNS and SASEGT. The CDR3 extends over 16 amino acids.

The chain recombines TRBV6-1 with TRBJ1-1; TCRdb returns TRBD1, unconfirmable since there is no DNA. From germline, CDR1 is MNHNS and CDR2 SASEGT. The CDR3 is 15 amino acids. The CDR3 sequence: CASSPLRDRATEAFF.

This chain joins TRBV6-5 and TRBJ2-5; TCRdb names TRBD2, which stays unverified in the absence of DNA. The CDR3 covers 11 residues. CDR1 and CDR2 from the germline V gene are MNHEY and SVGAGI. The CDR3 sequence is CASSTAGGRYF.

The chain combines TRBV5-5 with TRBJ2-3; TCRdb returns TRBD2, unconfirmable since there is no DNA. Germline-derived CDR1 and CDR2 are SGHKS and YYEKEE (reference sequence). This CDR3 comprises 17 residues. CDR3 amino acids: CASSLALSGSLPNTQYF.

J is TRBJ2-3 and V is TRBV20-1; the TRBD2 assignment by TCRdb is unverifiable without DNA. The germline V gene has CDR1 DFQATT and CDR2 SNEGSKA (reference sequence). This CDR3 spans 15 amino acids. The chain's CDR3 is CSALLAGISTDTQYF.

V and J are TRBV20-1 and TRBJ1-2. Germline CDR1 is DFQATT and CDR2 is SNEGSKA (reference sequence). CDR3 size: 15 residues. The CDR3 loop is CSAREVATGLSGYTF.

The chain employs TRBV18 and TRBJ2-3. The germline gives CDR1 KGHSH, CDR2 LQKENI. The CDR3 is 14 amino acids. This chain's CDR3 is CASSPTRGADTQYF.

The rearrangement uses TRBV3-1 and TRBJ1-5; TCRdb lists TRBD1, though no DNA is available to test this call. Looked up from germline, CDR1 is LGHDT and CDR2 is YNNKEL (reference sequence). The CDR3 is 17 amino acids. CDR3 protein: CASSQGGTGRGNQPQHF.

The chain uses TRBV5-1 and TRBJ1-1. CDR1 is SGHRS and CDR2 is YFSETQ in the germline V gene. The CDR3 runs to 14 residues. This CDR3 is CASSASSKNTEAFF.

V is TRBV7-8 and J is TRBJ2-1; lacking DNA, the TRBD2 call made by TCRdb goes unchecked. Germline CDR1 and CDR2: SGHVS and FQNEAQ. This CDR3 comprises 16 residues. The CDR3 loop is CASSFGPGPFYNEQFF.

The chain has TRBV19 and TRBJ2-1; absent DNA, TCRdb's TRBD1 call cannot be checked. CDR1 and CDR2 from the germline V gene are LNHDA and SQIVND (reference sequence). The CDR3 length is 16 residues. The chain's CDR3 is CASSTSGIQPYNEQFF.

V usage is TRBV19 and J usage is TRBJ1-1. The V gene's germline CDR1 is LNHDA and CDR2 SQIVND (reference sequence). This CDR3 spans 14 amino acids. The CDR3 spells CASTISRTNTEAFF.

The J gene is TRBJ2-1, the V gene TRBV20-1. This CDR3 comprises 15 residues. Germline CDR1 reads DFQATT; CDR2 reads SNEGSKA (reference sequence). CDR3 sequence: CSARKRLPNYNEQFF.

The V gene is TRBV20-1, the J gene TRBJ2-6; TCRdb outputs TRBD1, but without DNA this stays unchecked. The V gene's germline CDR1 is DFQATT and CDR2 SNEGSKA (reference sequence). The CDR3 spans 14 residues. The CDR3 reads CSARDRAGANVLTF.

The rearrangement uses TRBV5-5 and TRBJ2-7; TCRdb's D call of TRBD1 is untestable without DNA. The CDR3 has 13 amino acids. CDR1 is SGHKS, CDR2 YYEKEE, per germline (reference sequence). CDR3 in amino acids: CASSSLRAYEQYF.

The J gene is TRBJ2-1, the V gene TRBV5-1; lacking DNA, the TRBD1 call made by TCRdb goes unchecked. This CDR3 region has 14 residues. The germline CDR1 and CDR2 sequences are SGHRS and YFSETQ. CDR3 protein: CASSLGPGANEQFF.

V usage is TRBV12-3 or TRBV12-4 and J usage is TRBJ2-4; TCRdb calls TRBD1, which cannot be checked without DNA. The CDR3 is made up of 16 amino acids. The CDR3 reads CASSSDLGQAKNIQYF.

The chain carries TRBV5-1 and TRBJ1-6; checking the TCRdb D call of TRBD1 is not possible without DNA. CDR3 length: 15 amino acids. Germline CDR1 and CDR2: SGHRS and YFSETQ. The CDR3 here is CASKFGVTGDSPLHF. The full variable domain, rest sourced from reference TRBV5-1 and TRBJ1-6, is KAGVTQTPRYLIKTRGQQVTLSCSPISGHRSVSWYQQTPGQGLQFLFEYFSETQRNKGNFPGRFSGRQFSNSRSEMNVSTLELGDSALYLCASKFGVTGDSPLHFGNGTRLTVT.

This rearrangement joins TRBV20-1 to TRBJ2-3; no DNA is available, so the TRBD1 call from TCRdb remains unchecked. Germline V gives CDR1 DFQATT, CDR2 SNEGSKA (reference sequence). This CDR3 has 13 amino acids. The CDR3 protein is CSASQGGTDTQYF.

The chain has TRBV5-1 and TRBJ1-2; TCRdb outputs TRBD1, but without DNA this stays unchecked. CDR1 and CDR2 from the germline V gene are SGHRS and YFSETQ. This CDR3 has 14 amino acids. CDR3 region: CASRTGTGTYGYTF. The full variable domain, rest sourced from reference TRBV5-1 and TRBJ1-2, is KAGVTQTPRYLIKTRGQQVTLSCSPISGHRSVSWYQQTPGQGLQFLFEYFSETQRNKGNFPGRFSGRQFSNSRSEMNVSTLELGDSALYLCASRTGTGTYGYTFGSGTRLTVV.

The J gene is TRBJ1-5, the V gene TRBV6-2 or TRBV6-3; as DNA is missing, the TRBD1 call by TCRdb cannot be tested. In germline, CDR1 is MNHEY, CDR2 SVGEGT. The CDR3 is made up of 13 amino acids. CDR3 region: CASTRDGNQPQHF.

The genes are TRBV6-2 or TRBV6-3 and TRBJ1-1. There are 16 residues in the CDR3. Germline V gives CDR1 MNHEY, CDR2 SVGEGT. The CDR3: CASSSASVLANTEAFF.